This T cell receptor (beta chain) was captured in a study of CD8 T cells in ankylosing spondylitis. TCRdb reprocessed the 5' RACE reads with MiXCR, giving one entry per CDR3 protein. The repertoire holds some 800,000 distinct CDR3 sequences, with roughly 12% as singletons. As regards this clonotype: The antigen is undetermined.

General study findings and limits: Matched synovial fluid from ankylosing spondylitis patients was reported to be enriched for disease-linked clones. Reports of some motif variants in reactive arthritis synovial fluid and blood predate this one. What appeared characteristic of ankylosing spondylitis blood was a TCR beta motif of eight highly homologous variants.

The CDR3 contains 14 residues. V lost 8 bases and J 4 bases, leaving 12 bases between the germline ends. Per the germline V gene, CDR1 is MNHNS and CDR2 is SASEGT. The sequence was collected from a male donor with ankylosing spondylitis. This chain links TRBV6-1 with TRBJ1-6, with D uncertain. Sequenced material: blood, either unsorted or a sorted T cell fraction (not recorded which). The CDR3 reads CASGVRAYNSPLHF. The CDR3 bases are TGTGCCAGCGGAGTAAGAGCTTATAATTCACCCCTCCACTTT.